This record concerns one TCR beta chain sequence. This sample was included in a study of T cell changes during pregnancy in multiple sclerosis. Method: immunoSEQ multiplex PCR; TCRdb's copy keeps in-frame clones and lacks some. This repertoire shows roughly 44,000 clones, 88% found once; its top ten account for 5.9%. J was trimmed by 4 bases and V by 1 base; bases with no gene match: 9. The CDR3 length is 17 residues. Germline values: CDR1 LGHNA, CDR2 YSLEER. The sequence derives from a female donor in good health, enrolled as a control in a pregnancy study. Sequenced material: CD8+ T cells from peripheral blood mononuclear cells, taken after pregnancy. The V and J genes are TRBV4-3 and TRBJ2-3, with 9 bases lining up with TRBD2. CDR3 DNA: TGCGCCAGCAGCCAAGGTACCCAGCGGGGGGCCTCAGATACGCAGTATTTT. The encoded protein is CASSQGTQRGASDTQYF.